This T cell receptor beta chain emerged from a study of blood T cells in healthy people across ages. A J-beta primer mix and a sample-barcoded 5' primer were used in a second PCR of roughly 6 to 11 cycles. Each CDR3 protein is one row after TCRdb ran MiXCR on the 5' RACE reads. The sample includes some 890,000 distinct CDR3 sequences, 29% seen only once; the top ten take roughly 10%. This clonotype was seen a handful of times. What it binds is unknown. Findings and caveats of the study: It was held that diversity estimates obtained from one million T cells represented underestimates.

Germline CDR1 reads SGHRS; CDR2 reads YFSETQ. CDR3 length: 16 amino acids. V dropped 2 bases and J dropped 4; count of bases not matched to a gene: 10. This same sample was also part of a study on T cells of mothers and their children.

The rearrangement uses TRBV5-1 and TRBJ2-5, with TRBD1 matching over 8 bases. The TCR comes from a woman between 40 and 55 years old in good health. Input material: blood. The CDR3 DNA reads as TGCGCCAGCAGCTTTCCAAAGCAGGGGGCGTCAGAGACCCAGTACTTC. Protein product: CASSFPKQGASETQYF. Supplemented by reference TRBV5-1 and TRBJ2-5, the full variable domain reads KAGVTQTPRYLIKTRGQQVTLSCSPISGHRSVSWYQQTPGQGLQFLFEYFSETQRNKGNFPGRFSGRQFSNSRSEMNVSTLELGDSALYLCASSFPKQGASETQYFGPGTRLLVL.